This TCR beta chain was sequenced for a study of T-cell reconstitution after alpha-beta-depleted transplantation in children. This clonotype has ten or more counts. Unique molecular identifiers were incorporated when the TCRbeta library was constructed. TCRdb processed the PCR reads anew with MiXCR; each CDR3 protein has one entry. The sample has about 360,000 distinct CDR3 sequences, about 14% seen once; the top ten hold around 4.5%. The CDR3 spans 12 residues. V lost 5 bases and J 0 bases, leaving 4 bases between the germline ends. CDR1 and CDR2 from the germline V gene are MDHEN and SYDVKM. The sequence came from a human donor who donated a stem cell graft to a child with Fanconi anemia. The V gene is TRBV28, the J gene TRBJ2-5; D ambiguous. The source was PBMCs, collected from the stem cell graft. CDR3 protein: CASSIYQETQYF. The CDR3 DNA reads as TGTGCCAGCAGTATATACCAAGAGACCCAGTACTTC.